The rows below give T cell receptor beta chains drawn from one sample of a study of CD4 T cells in relation to SARS-CoV-2 and coronaviruses. Clones were read by immunoSEQ multiplex PCR, and TCRdb kept only the in-frame ones, dropping some. The table shows under 45,000 clones, with 82% occurring only once. These TCRs are of unknown antigen specificity. Material for sequencing was naive CD4+ T cells from PBMCs, cultured in vitro. The source is an adult with COVID-19. Each CDR3 is given with its conserved first and last residue. The D gene is left open where the match is weak. Not every row has a clone size; where given, it reads once, few, many or a size class.

>TRBV7-3|NA|TRBJ2-2|NA|15
CASSLLTGNTGELFF
TGTGCCAGCAGCTTACTTACAGGGAACACCGGGGAGCTGTTTTTT
>TRBV28|NA|TRBJ2-7|TRBD1|15
CASSPTGQEAYEQYF
TGTGCCAGCAGCCCCACGGGACAGGAGGCCTACGAGCAGTACTTC
>TRBV7-8|NA|TRBJ2-7|NA|14
CASSSDKTSYEQYF
TGTGCCAGCAGCTCGGACAAAACCTCCTACGAGCAGTACTTC
>TRBV4-3|NA|TRBJ2-3|NA|14
CASSQSSRTDTQYF
TGCGCCAGCAGCCAAAGTAGTCGCACAGATACGCAGTATTTT
>TRBV21-1|few|TRBJ2-7|NA|15
CASEVGVRITYEQYF
TGTGCCAGCGAGGTTGGAGTACGAATTACCTACGAGCAGTACTTC
>TRBV19|NA|TRBJ2-2|NA|15
CASTKNSGHTGELFF
TGTGCCAGTACAAAAAATAGCGGACACACCGGGGAGCTGTTTTTT
>TRBV4-2|NA|TRBJ2-7|TRBD1|15
CASSHSPGQGAEQYF
TGTGCCAGCAGCCACTCCCCGGGACAGGGTGCCGAGCAGTACTTC
>TRBV2|NA|TRBJ1-2|NA|14
CASSDVGRNYGYTF
TGTGCCAGCAGTGACGTCGGCAGAAACTATGGCTACACCTTC
>TRBV23-1|NA|TRBJ2-3|NA|16
CASTTTGPASTDTQYF
TGCGCCAGCACCACCACGGGCCCCGCTAGCACAGATACGCAGTATTTT
>TRBV5-6|NA|TRBJ2-1|TRBD2|15
CASSAGTSVYNEQFF
TGTGCCAGCAGCGCTGGGACTAGCGTATACAATGAGCAGTTCTTC
>TRBV7-9|NA|TRBJ2-2|NA|14
CASSSPRPPGELFF
TGTGCCAGCAGCTCCCCGAGACCCCCCGGGGAGCTGTTTTTT
>TRBV28|NA|TRBJ1-5|NA|16
CASSLFPWPRNQPQHF
TGTGCCAGCAGTCTTTTTCCTTGGCCACGCAATCAGCCCCAGCATTTT
>TRBV4-1|NA|TRBJ1-2|NA|18
CASSQAQIPLGTNYGYTF
TGCGCCAGCAGCCAAGCCCAGATCCCTCTAGGTACTAACTATGGCTACACCTTC
>TRBV28|NA|TRBJ2-3|NA|12
CASSTRGDTQYF
TGTGCCAGCAGCACTAGGGGGGATACGCAGTATTTT
>TRBV5-8|NA|TRBJ2-1|TRBD2|13
CASSQSWREEKFF
TGTGCCAGCAGTCAGAGCTGGCGGGAGGAAAAGTTCTTC
>TRBV20-1|NA|TRBJ2-5|NA|11
CSANGIETQYF
TGCAGTGCTAATGGCATCGAGACCCAGTACTTC
>TRBV6-5|NA|TRBJ2-2|TRBD2|14
CASKGRANTGELFF
TGTGCCTCAAAGGGGAGGGCGAACACCGGGGAGCTGTTTTTT
>TRBV7-2|NA|TRBJ2-3|TRBD2|16
CASSWGASGITDTQYF
TGTGCCAGCAGCTGGGGGGCTAGCGGGATCACAGATACGCAGTATTTT
>TRBV9|NA|TRBJ2-2|NA|16
CASSVLDSRNTGELFF
TGTGCCAGCAGCGTTCTGGACAGCCGGAACACCGGGGAGCTGTTTTTT
>TRBV29-1|NA|TRBJ2-7|TRBD1|16
CSVEDSRDRVTYEQYF
TGCAGCGTTGAGGACTCCCGGGACAGGGTCACCTACGAGCAGTACTTC
>TRBV9|once|TRBJ2-3|TRBD1|18
CASSVSAGGVGGTDTQYF
TGTGCCAGCAGCGTTTCAGCAGGGGGAGTGGGTGGCACAGATACGCAGTATTTT
>TRBV3-1/TRBV3-2|once|TRBJ1-2|TRBD1|14
CASSQTDRGRGYTF
TGTGCCAGCAGCCAAACGGACAGGGGCCGTGGCTACACCTTC
>TRBV9|NA|TRBJ2-3|NA|16
CASSPQPLISTDTQYF
TGTGCCAGCAGCCCCCAACCTTTGATCAGCACAGATACGCAGTATTTT
>TRBV7-2|NA|TRBJ2-2|NA|13
CASSLSNTGELFF
TGTGCCAGCAGCTTATCGAACACCGGGGAGCTGTTTTTT
>TRBV30|NA|TRBJ1-3|NA|14
CAWSEGGSGNTIYF
TGTGCCTGGAGCGAGGGAGGTTCGGGAAACACCATATATTTT